The next 9 T cell receptor beta chains were all read from a single sample in a study of cytomegalovirus exposure and HLA in healthy donors. PCR involved 60 Vbeta and 13 Jbeta primers. The data were produced by immunoSEQ multiplex PCR, yet TCRdb's version contains in-frame clones alone and is incomplete. The data show more than 150,000 clones, just over 75% seen once. Sequencing was carried out using PBMCs. These receptor sequences come from a man aged 18 to 35 in good health and CMV-seronegative.

The chain links TRBV18 to TRBJ1-6; no clear D. The germline V gene encodes CDR1 KGHSH and CDR2 LQKENI. The CDR3 has 16 amino acids. Trimming removed 6 bases from V and 5 bases from J, with 17 bases in between. This chain's CDR3 is CASSPKTISDNSPLHF. DNA of the CDR3: TGTGCCAGCTCCCCTAAGACAATAAGTGATAATTCACCCCTCCACTTT.

This chain connects TRBV5-1 to TRBJ1-5; a weak D match, TRBD1 (5 bases). This CDR3 is 13 amino acids long. CDR1 SGHRS and CDR2 YFSETQ come from the germline V gene. V was trimmed by 0 bases and J by 6 bases, leaving 7 bases between them. CDR3 residues: CASSLAGGQPQHF. CDR3 DNA sequence: TGCGCCAGCAGCTTGGCCGGGGGTCAGCCCCAGCATTTT. Supplemented by reference TRBV5-1 and TRBJ1-5, the full variable domain reads KAGVTQTPRYLIKTRGQQVTLSCSPISGHRSVSWYQQTPGQGLQFLFEYFSETQRNKGNFPGRFSGRQFSNSRSEMNVSTLELGDSALYLCASSLAGGQPQHFGDGTRLSIL.

This clone was detected only once. J is TRBJ2-5 and V is TRBV18; D may be TRBD2 (5 bases). Trimming stripped 0 bases from V and 2 bases from J, with 7 bases between. Germline CDR1 and CDR2: KGHSH and LQKENI. The CDR3 length is 14 residues. CDR3 sequence (DNA): TGTGCCAGCTCACCACCGTCGGGGCAAGAGACCCAGTACTTC. Translation gives CASSPPSGQETQYF.

The chain combines TRBV7-3 with TRBJ2-1; TRBD2 matches 14 bases. Looked up from germline, CDR1 is SGHTA and CDR2 is FQGTGA. V dropped 0 bases and J dropped 1; count of bases not matched to a gene: 5. CDR3 length: 19 residues. The CDR3 loop reads CASSLTSGLAGASYNEQFF. The DNA for the CDR3 is TGTGCCAGCAGCTTAACTTCGGGACTAGCGGGAGCGTCCTACAATGAGCAGTTCTTC.

In its sample, this clone was seen a few times. The V call is TRBV2, the J call TRBJ1-2; no firm D call. The CDR3 covers 12 residues. Germline V gene lookup returns CDR1 SNHLY and CDR2 FYNNEI. V was trimmed by 3 bases and J by 4 bases, leaving 6 bases between them. CDR3 DNA: TGTGCCAGCAGTGAGACTGCCTATGGCTACACCTTC. It specifies CASSETAYGYTF.

This chain connects TRBV9 to TRBJ1-2; D is unresolved. This CDR3 is 17 amino acids long. V gave up 4 bases and J gave up 1 base, with 20 bases separating them. Germline V gene data show CDR1 as SGDLS and CDR2 as YYNGEE. The CDR3 DNA follows: TGTGCCAGCAGCATAGACACCCAGGCCCTTTTTAACTATGGCTACACCTTC. It yields the protein CASSIDTQALFNYGYTF. Full variable domain (remainder filled in from reference TRBV9 and TRBJ1-2): DSGVTQTPKHLITATGQRVTLRCSPRSGDLSVYWYQQSLDQGLQFLIQYYNGEERAKGNILERFSAQQFPDLHSELNLSSLELGDSALYFCASSIDTQALFNYGYTFGSGTRLTVV.

The J gene is TRBJ1-2, the V gene TRBV30, with 7 nucleotides matching TRBD1. Germline loops: CDR1 GTSNPN, CDR2 SVGIG (reference sequence). The CDR3 extends over 12 amino acids. V shed 7 bases, J shed 7 bases, and the junction held 9 bases outside the gene matches. This chain's CDR3 is CASMDRPGGYTF. In DNA form, the CDR3 reads TGTGCCTCGATGGACAGGCCGGGTGGCTACACCTTC.

This chain uses TRBV29-1 with TRBJ2-5; 12 bases map to TRBD1. The CDR3 runs to 17 residues. CDR1 is SQVTM and CDR2 is ANQGSEA in the germline V gene. The J segment lost 4 bases and the V segment lost 6 bases, leaving 15 bases of the junction unmatched. For the CDR3, the DNA is TGCAGCGTGGGTCGGGACAGGGGGCGCAGTTATCCAGAGACCCAGTACTTC. Translating it yields CSVGRDRGRSYPETQYF.

This clone was observed a few times. The J gene is TRBJ1-5, the V gene TRBV5-4, with TRBD1 identical over 8 bases. Germline assignment: CDR1 SGHNT and CDR2 YYREEE (reference sequence). The V gene end was trimmed by 4 bases and the J gene end by 5 bases; junction bases not matched to a gene: 5. The CDR3 loop spans 14 amino acids. For the CDR3, the DNA is TGTGCCAGCAGCCCCGGGACAGGTCATCAGCCCCAGCATTTT. Its translation is CASSPGTGHQPQHF.